A single T cell receptor beta chain is shown here with its context. The sample comes from a study of control samples from healthy donors and cancer patients. This table comes from immunoSEQ multiplex PCR, and its TCRdb copy is limited to in-frame clones, with some not included. The sample has 150,000 or so clones, around 90% seen once. The CDR3 runs 14 residues. V lost 8 bases and J 1 base, leaving 11 bases between the germline ends. Germline V gives CDR1 MNHEY, CDR2 SMNVEV (reference sequence). The origin of this receptor is a young man in good health. The V gene is TRBV27, the J gene TRBJ2-2, with D possibly TRBD2 on 5 matching bases. Input material: blood. The DNA of the CDR3 is TGTGCCAGCCTCCGGGGTTGGAACACCGGGGAGCTGTTTTTT. Translated, it gives CASLRGWNTGELFF.